The 3 T cell receptor beta chains reported below all come from one sample, sequenced in a study of CD8 T cells in Susac syndrome. cDNA came from about 0.5 to 1 ug RNA primed by random hexamers. TCRdb re-called the immunoSEQ multiplex PCR reads with MiXCR, one entry per CDR3 protein. Here the sample spans more than 75,000 distinct CDR3 sequences, 90% to 95% being singletons. The source material was CD8+ T cells from PBMCs. The receptors originated from a human donor in good health.

The rearrangement joins TRBV29-1 to TRBJ2-5, with D possibly being TRBD2 (6 bases). Germline CDR1 and CDR2: SQVTM and ANQGSEA. Trimming stripped 6 bases from V and 5 bases from J, with 25 bases between. This CDR3 region has 16 residues. The CDR3 sequence: CSVQAGTVHLRETQYF. The DNA for the CDR3 is TGCAGCGTCCAGGCGGGGACCGTCCATCTTAGGGAGACCCAGTACTTC.

V and J are TRBV19 and TRBJ1-1, with D possibly being TRBD1 (6 bases). The CDR3 has 15 amino acids. The germline V gene encodes CDR1 LNHDA and CDR2 SQIVND (reference sequence). Deletions cut 5 bases from V and 6 bases from J, with 19 bases between. Here the CDR3 DNA reads TGTGCCAGTAGTTTTTGGACAGTCTCGCATTCTGAAGCTTTCTTT. This translates into CASSFWTVSHSEAFF. The full variable domain, with the rest looked up from reference TRBV19 and TRBJ1-1, is DGGITQSPKYLFRKEGQNVTLSCEQNLNHDAMYWYRQDPGQGLRLIYYSQIVNDFQKGDIAEGYSVSREKKESFPLTVTSAQKNPTAFYLCASSFWTVSHSEAFFGQGTRLTVV.

The chain uses TRBV6-5 and TRBJ2-7; D perhaps matches TRBD1 (5 bases). The CDR3 runs to 13 residues. The V end lost 2 bases, the J end lost 6 bases, and 11 bases lay between the germline ends. Germline V gene lookup returns CDR1 MNHEY and CDR2 SVGAGI. The DNA of the CDR3 is TGTGCCAGCAGTTACCAGGGTATTGGCGAGCAGTACTTC. This gives the protein CASSYQGIGEQYF.